This T cell receptor (beta chain) was found in a study of T cells after yellow fever vaccination. Broader study findings: There was a small share of clonotypes that showed up in both the CD4 and CD8 compartments.

This CDR3 contains 15 residues. Looked up from germline, CDR1 is MGHDK and CDR2 is SYGVNS. V lost 1 base to trimming and J lost 2 bases, with 9 bases between them. TCRdb reanalysed the 5' RACE reads using MiXCR and keeps one entry per CDR3 protein. The table includes about 160,000 distinct CDR3 sequences, about a tenth detected once. As for this clonotype: Its target is not known.

This sequence joins TRBV25-1 and TRBJ2-1; D possibly corresponds to TRBD1 (5 bases). The TCR sequence derives from a man between 18 and 29 years old who received the YFV17D yellow fever vaccine. The sample consisted of CD8+ T cells sorted from PBMCs, taken 45 days after the yellow fever booster vaccination. CDR3 sequence: CASSELRGTYNEQFF. CDR3 DNA: TGTGCCAGCAGTGAATTAAGGGGCACCTACAATGAGCAGTTCTTC.